The 30 T cell receptor beta chains reported below all come from one sample, sequenced in a study of T cells in Graves' hyperthyroidism and ophthalmopathy. TCR beta CDR3 regions were amplified from RNA. The TCR CDR3 first-round RT-PCR relied on the HTBI primer set. TCRdb used MiXCR to reprocess the multiplex PCR reads, holding one entry per CDR3 protein. This table holds hundreds of thousands of distinct CDR3 sequences, 14% found once. The specimen was blood. The receptor set was obtained from a woman younger than 30 with Graves' hyperthyroidism.

This clonotype was found many times. The V and J genes are TRBV5-1 and TRBJ1-6; D is perhaps TRBD1 (5 bases). This CDR3 spans 15 amino acids. Deletions cut 6 bases from V and 10 bases from J, with 20 bases between. Germline CDR1 and CDR2: SGHRS and YFSETQ. This chain's CDR3 is CASMRTAGTGSPLHF. CDR3 coding DNA: TGCGCCAGCATGCGAACGGCAGGGACCGGGTCACCCCTCCACTTT.

In this sample, this clonotype turned up a few times. The chain couples TRBV20-1 to TRBJ2-1, with 10 bases identical to TRBD2. With V trimmed by 1 base and J by 0 bases, 6 bases remained unmatched. CDR3 length: 17 residues. Per germline, CDR1 DFQATT and CDR2 SNEGSKA (reference sequence). CDR3 coding DNA: TGCAGTGCTAGAGTTAGCGGGGGGCCCAACTCCTACAATGAGCAGTTCTTC. This encodes CSARVSGGPNSYNEQFF.

This clonotype was seen only a few times. The genes are TRBV7-2 and TRBJ2-7, with TRBD2 matching 8 bases. This CDR3 spans 15 amino acids. The J segment lost 6 bases and the V segment lost 6 bases, leaving 13 bases of the junction unmatched. Germline CDR1 is SGHTA and CDR2 is FQGNSA. CDR3 region: CASRGNPGGGREQYF. The CDR3 bases are TGTGCCAGCAGGGGGAATCCGGGAGGGGGTCGCGAGCAGTACTTC.

This chain joins TRBV20-1 and TRBJ2-2, with 9 bases fitting TRBD1. The CDR3 extends over 15 amino acids. V lost 3 bases to trimming and J lost 5 bases; unmatched junction nucleotides: 7. Germline CDR1 is DFQATT and CDR2 is SNEGSKA (reference sequence). The CDR3 DNA reads as TGCAGTGCTAGGTGGACAGGGGCGCGGACCGGGGAGCTGTTTTTT. As protein: CSARWTGARTGELFF.

Turning to this clonotype: With a much larger clone just one base away, this may be a read error. The V gene is TRBV6-1, the J gene TRBJ2-7, with D possibly being TRBD2 (6 bases). Germline CDR1 reads MNHNS; CDR2 reads SASEGT. The length of the CDR3 is 15 residues. The CDR3 loop is CASSRRDFGSYGQYF. CDR3 DNA sequence: TGTGCCAGCAGCCGGAGGGACTTTGGCTCCTACGGGCAGTACTTC.

This clonotype was detected ten times or more. CDR3 nucleotide sequence: TGTGCCAGCAGCCAAGTTGGGAGGGTGGGACAGGGGAACACTGAAGCTTTCTTT. It encodes CASSQVGRVGQGNTEAFF. The chain uses TRBV3-1 and TRBJ1-1; 9 bases match TRBD1. V was pared by 1 base and J by 1 base, with 10 bases of the junction left unmatched. CDR1 and CDR2 (germline): LGHDT, YNNKEL (reference sequence). The CDR3 sequence is 18 residues long.

This clonotype was counted many times. The chain uses TRBV3-1 and TRBJ2-7, with TRBD2 matching over 11 bases. Germline CDR1 is LGHDT and CDR2 is YNNKEL (reference sequence). The CDR3 totals 15 residues. The trim removed 1 base at V and 4 bases at J, leaving 3 bases unmatched. The CDR3 DNA sequence: TGTGCCAGCAGCCAAGTACTAGCGGGAGAGTACGAGCAGTACTTC. Translated: CASSQVLAGEYEQYF.

This clonotype came up a few times. A clone one base away is much larger, so this may be a read error. The chain recombines TRBV2 with TRBJ2-3; D remains unclear. The CDR3 is 11 amino acids. CDR1 SNHLY and CDR2 FYNNEI come from the germline V gene. CDR3 in amino acids: CASSEWRTQCF. CDR3 DNA sequence: TGTGCCAGCAGTGAATGGCGAACGCAGTGTTTT.

This clonotype turned up a few times. The rearrangement uses TRBV4-3 and TRBJ1-6, with D unclear. The CDR3 has 13 residues. The germline V and J ends were trimmed by 0 bases and 9 bases, with 6 bases remaining between them. In germline, CDR1 is LGHNA, CDR2 YSLEER. For the CDR3, the DNA is TGCGCCAGCAGCCAAGAATGGAGTTCACCCCTCCACTTT. Translating it yields CASSQEWSSPLHF.

This clonotype was detected a few times. This sequence joins TRBV29-1 and TRBJ2-5; possibly TRBD1 for D (6 bases). Germline V lookup: CDR1 SQVTM, CDR2 ANQGSEA. This CDR3 has 14 residues. V lost 1 base and J 5 bases, leaving 14 bases between the germline ends. The CDR3 coding sequence is TGCAGCGTTGAAGGCAGAACAGGGCTGGAGACCCAGTACTTC. It specifies CSVEGRTGLETQYF.

This clonotype occurred a few times. It may be a read error: a sequence one base away is much more abundant. The V gene is TRBV2, the J gene TRBJ1-1; D not certain. CDR1 SNHLY and CDR2 FYNNEI come from the germline V gene. This CDR3 is 12 amino acids long. The CDR3 sequence: CTSSPNFAEAFF. The DNA for the CDR3 is TGTACCAGCAGTCCCAATTTCGCTGAAGCTTTCTTT.

V is TRBV6-2 or TRBV6-3 and J is TRBJ1-2; no clear D gene. Germline V lookup: CDR1 MNHEY, CDR2 SVGEGT. Trimming left V 7 bases short and J 2 bases short, with 17 bases between. The CDR3 has 15 residues. CDR3 sequence reads: CASTRTLTLNYGYTF. Here the CDR3 DNA reads TGTGCCAGCACCCGAACCTTGACACTAAACTATGGCTACACCTTC.

V and J are TRBV6-1 and TRBJ2-5, with TRBD2 matching over 11 bases. J was trimmed by 4 bases and V by 6 bases; bases with no gene match: 10. CDR1 is MNHNS and CDR2 is SASEGT in the germline V gene. The CDR3 runs 16 residues. In nucleotides, the CDR3 is TGTGCCAGCAGCATAGCGGGAGGGCCGGCCGGAGAGACCCAGTACTTC. Translated: CASSIAGGPAGETQYF.

This clonotype appeared a few times. This chain links TRBV4-1 with TRBJ2-3; TRBD2 is a possible D gene (5 bases). CDR1 and CDR2 (germline): MGHRA, YSYEKL. This CDR3 has 16 residues. Trimming shortened V by 4 bases and J by 2 bases, and 16 bases separated the two germline ends. In DNA, the CDR3 is TGCGCCAGCAGCCCCCTAGCTGTCCCATACACAGATACGCAGTATTTT. Its protein product is CASSPLAVPYTDTQYF.

The chain recombines TRBV5-6 with TRBJ2-3; D perhaps matches TRBD2 (5 bases). Germline V gives CDR1 SGHDT, CDR2 YYEEEE. Trimming stripped 4 bases from V and 4 bases from J, with 10 bases between. The CDR3 consists of 13 residues. The CDR3 protein is CASSSGSADTQYF. The DNA of the CDR3 is TGTGCCAGCAGCAGCGGCTCGGCAGATACGCAGTATTTT. Full variable domain (missing parts from reference TRBV5-6 and TRBJ2-3): DAGVTQSPTHLIKTRGQQVTLRCSPKSGHDTVSWYQQALGQGPQFIFQYYEEEERQRGNFPDRFSGHQFPNYSSELNVNALLLGDSALYLCASSSGSADTQYFGPGTRLTVL.

This clonotype was seen repeatedly, ten times or more. The chain joins TRBV28 to TRBJ2-7, with a possible D match to TRBD2 (6 bases). The CDR3 length is 14 residues. Trimming left V 10 bases short and J 1 base short, with 17 bases between. In germline, CDR1 is MDHEN, CDR2 SYDVKM. CDR3 DNA: TGTGCCACATGCGTTCAGGCGGGGTCCTACGAGCAGTACTTC. Translation: CATCVQAGSYEQYF.

This clonotype was seen repeatedly, ten times or more. V is TRBV7-2 and J is TRBJ2-1; 13 nucleotides match TRBD2. The V segment lost 6 bases and the J segment 5 bases; nucleotides outside the gene matches: 7. The germline V gene encodes CDR1 SGHTA and CDR2 FQGNSA. The length of the CDR3 is 16 residues. This CDR3 is CASSLQGLAGNNEQFF. The CDR3 nucleotides are TGTGCCAGCAGTCTACAGGGACTAGCGGGGAACAATGAGCAGTTCTTC.

The chain has TRBV30 and TRBJ2-7, with 10 bases identical to TRBD2. Germline V gives CDR1 GTSNPN, CDR2 SVGIG (reference sequence). This CDR3 comprises 15 residues. V lost 1 base and J lost 3; bases outside the gene matches: 6. CDR3 DNA sequence: TGTGCCTGGAGTGCGCAAGGACTAGCGGTCTACGAGCAGTACTTC. Translation: CAWSAQGLAVYEQYF.

As concerns this clonotype: A much more abundant neighbour one base away suggests this may be a read error. The chain links TRBV20-1 to TRBJ1-3, with D hard to call. Trimming left V 0 bases short and J 2 bases short, with 17 bases between. Per germline, CDR1 DFQATT and CDR2 SNEGSKA (reference sequence). The CDR3 extends over 17 amino acids. This CDR3 reads CSARDGLSDTAGNTIYF. CDR3 sequence (DNA): TGCAGTGCTAGAGATGGCCTAAGCGACACCGCTGGAAACACCATATATTTT.

The chain combines TRBV6-1 with TRBJ2-3, with D perhaps TRBD2 (6 bases). V was trimmed by 10 bases and J by 10 bases, leaving 21 bases between them. The CDR3 runs 13 residues. Germline V gene sequence: CDR1 MNHNS, CDR2 SASEGT. CDR3 DNA: TGTGCCATCCTACCGGGACTTCCCTGGGCGCAGTATTTT. This codes for CAILPGLPWAQYF.

The chain recombines TRBV27 with TRBJ2-7; TRBD2 aligns across 8 bases. The CDR3 spans 14 residues. The germline gives CDR1 MNHEY, CDR2 SMNVEV (reference sequence). V gave up 3 bases and J gave up 5 bases; unmatched junction bases: 6. For the CDR3, the DNA is TGTGCCAGCAGTTTGCCCGGGGGGGTCAACGAGCAGTACTTC. Its translation: CASSLPGGVNEQYF.

The chain is built from TRBV6-2 or TRBV6-3 and TRBJ2-2; TRBD1 matches at 9 bases. The V and J ends lost 7 bases and 5 bases, in that order; junction bases with no gene match: 2. This CDR3 is built from 13 residues. Germline-derived CDR1 and CDR2 are MNHEY and SVGEGT. The CDR3 region is CASTDRGTGELFF. The CDR3 DNA is TGTGCCAGCACCGACAGGGGGACCGGGGAGCTGTTTTTT.

At least ten counts were recorded for this clonotype. The chain recombines TRBV12-3 or TRBV12-4 with TRBJ1-2; possibly TRBD1 for D (6 bases). Trimming left V 5 bases short and J 5 bases short, with 18 bases between. This CDR3 region has 15 residues. In nucleotides, the CDR3 is TGTGCCAGCAGTCAACTGGGGGCAGTCGGTTATGGCTACACCTTC. It translates to CASSQLGAVGYGYTF.

This clonotype was detected a few times. The J gene is TRBJ2-1, the V gene TRBV28; maybe TRBD1 (6 bases). The germline V gene has CDR1 MDHEN and CDR2 SYDVKM. CDR3 length equals 15 residues. V was shortened by 8 bases and J by 10 bases, with 24 bases between the two germline ends. Here the CDR3 DNA reads TGTGCCAGCGCAGGGGCTATCTTAAAATGGGTGGAGCAGTTCTTC. Amino acids: CASAGAILKWVEQFF.

The rearrangement uses TRBV4-3 and TRBJ2-7; either TRBD1 or TRBD2 may supply D (6 bases each). Trimming shortened V by 2 bases and J by 0 bases, and 26 bases separated the two germline ends. The CDR3 is 20 residues long. CDR1 LGHNA and CDR2 YSLEER come from the germline V gene. This CDR3 is CASSQTHGGRWRQSSYEQYF. The CDR3 DNA sequence: TGCGCCAGCAGCCAAACCCACGGGGGCAGATGGCGTCAAAGCTCCTACGAGCAGTACTTC.

V usage is TRBV6-1 and J usage is TRBJ2-3; TRBD2 agrees at 8 bases. Unmatched junction bases numbered 2, after V lost 7 bases and J lost 5 bases. The CDR3 covers 12 residues. Germline CDR1 MNHNS, CDR2 SASEGT. The CDR3 loop reads CASTAGGDTQYF. The CDR3 DNA follows: TGTGCCAGCACTGCGGGAGGAGATACGCAGTATTTT.

This clonotype was seen ten or more times. The rearrangement uses TRBV28 and TRBJ1-4; possibly TRBD1 for D (5 bases). Trimming left V 3 bases short and J 0 bases short, with 14 bases between. The length of the CDR3 is 17 residues. CDR1 is MDHEN, CDR2 SYDVKM, per germline. The CDR3 sequence is CASSLWGERATNEKLFF. As DNA, the CDR3 is TGTGCCAGCAGTTTGTGGGGGGAGCGGGCAACTAATGAAAAACTGTTTTTT.

This clonotype has at least ten counts. The chain employs TRBV3-1 and TRBJ1-2; D call uncertain. Germline values: CDR1 LGHDT, CDR2 YNNKEL (reference sequence). The V and J ends lost 4 bases and 2 bases respectively, with 11 bases between them. CDR3 length equals 14 residues. The CDR3 sequence is CASSLSDRNYGYTF. The CDR3 bases are TGTGCCAGCAGCCTATCAGACCGCAACTATGGCTACACCTTC.

This clonotype turned up a few times. The CDR3 spells CASSLFAGTMNTEAFF. The CDR3 DNA is TGTGCCAGCAGCTTATTTGCAGGGACGATGAACACTGAAGCTTTCTTT. The gene calls are TRBV7-9 and TRBJ1-1; D possibly corresponds to TRBD1 (5 bases). The V end was cut by 2 bases, the J end by 0 bases, with 13 bases between. This CDR3 is built from 16 residues. Germline V CDR1 and CDR2: SEHNR, FQNEAQ (reference sequence).

This clonotype was recorded at least ten times. The chain employs TRBV5-4 and TRBJ2-3, with 8 nucleotides matching TRBD1. Germline V gene lookup returns CDR1 SGHNT and CDR2 YYREEE (reference sequence). This CDR3 is 15 amino acids long. Trimming cost V 7 bases and J 2 bases; bases outside gene matches: 9. In nucleotides, the CDR3 is TGTGCCAGCGGTTTAAAGACAGGGGTCACAGATACGCAGTATTTT. This sequence encodes CASGLKTGVTDTQYF.